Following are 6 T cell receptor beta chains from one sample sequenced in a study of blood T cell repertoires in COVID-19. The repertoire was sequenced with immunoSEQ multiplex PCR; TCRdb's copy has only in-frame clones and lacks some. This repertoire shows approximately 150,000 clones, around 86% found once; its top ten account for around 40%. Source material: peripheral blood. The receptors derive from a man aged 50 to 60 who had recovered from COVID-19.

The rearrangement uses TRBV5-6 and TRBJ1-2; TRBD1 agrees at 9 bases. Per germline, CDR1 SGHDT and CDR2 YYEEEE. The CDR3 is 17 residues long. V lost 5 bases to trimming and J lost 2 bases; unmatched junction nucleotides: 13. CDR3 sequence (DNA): TGTGCCAGCAGAATACAGGGGGCCGCATCGGTAAACTATGGCTACACCTTC. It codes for CASRIQGAASVNYGYTF.

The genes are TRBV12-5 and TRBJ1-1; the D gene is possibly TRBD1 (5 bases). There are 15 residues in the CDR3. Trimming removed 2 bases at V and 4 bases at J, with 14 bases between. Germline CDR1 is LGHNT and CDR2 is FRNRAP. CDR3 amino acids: CASGLSAGSVTEAFF. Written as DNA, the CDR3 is TGTGCTAGTGGTTTGAGTGCAGGGTCGGTCACTGAAGCTTTCTTT.

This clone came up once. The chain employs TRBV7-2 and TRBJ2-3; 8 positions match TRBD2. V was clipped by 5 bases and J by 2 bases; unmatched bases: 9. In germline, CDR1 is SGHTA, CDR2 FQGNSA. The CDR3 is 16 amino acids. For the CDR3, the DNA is TGTGCCAGCAGCCCCCAGGGAGCGGGGGTCACAGATACGCAGTATTTT. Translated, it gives CASSPQGAGVTDTQYF. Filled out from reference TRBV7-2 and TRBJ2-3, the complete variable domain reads GAGVSQSPSNKVTEKGKDVELRCDPISGHTALYWYRQSLGQGLEFLIYFQGNSAPDKSGLPSDRFSAERTGGSVSTLTIQRTQQEDSAVYLCASSPQGAGVTDTQYFGPGTRLTVL.

This CDR3 reads CASSQHRDFGNTIYF. The CDR3 bases are TGTGCCAGCAGCCAACACAGGGATTTTGGAAACACCATATATTTT. The V call is TRBV3-1 (or the pseudogene TRBV3-2), the J call TRBJ1-3; maybe TRBD1 (6 bases). This CDR3 is 15 amino acids long. Germline CDR1 reads LGHDT; CDR2 reads YNNKEL (reference sequence). The V and J ends lost 2 bases and 3 bases respectively, with 11 bases between them.

CDR3 loop: CASSLGTVNEKLFF. CDR3 bases: TGCGCCAGCAGCTTGGGGACAGTTAATGAAAAACTGTTTTTT. The chain carries TRBV5-1 and TRBJ1-4; possible D gene TRBD1, 6 bases. V was clipped by 0 bases and J by 4 bases, with 7 bases between them. This CDR3 comprises 14 residues. The germline V gene has CDR1 SGHRS and CDR2 YFSETQ. The variable domain in full, with the rest retrieved from reference TRBV5-1 and TRBJ1-4, is KAGVTQTPRYLIKTRGQQVTLSCSPISGHRSVSWYQQTPGQGLQFLFEYFSETQRNKGNFPGRFSGRQFSNSRSEMNVSTLELGDSALYLCASSLGTVNEKLFFGSGTQLSVL.

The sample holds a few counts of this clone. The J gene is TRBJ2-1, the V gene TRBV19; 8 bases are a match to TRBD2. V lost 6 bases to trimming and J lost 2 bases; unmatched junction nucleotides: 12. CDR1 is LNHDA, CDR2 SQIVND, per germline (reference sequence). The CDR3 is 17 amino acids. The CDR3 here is CASSGGATHITYNEQFF. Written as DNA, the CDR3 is TGTGCCAGTAGCGGGGGGGCCACCCATATTACCTACAATGAGCAGTTCTTC.